A selection of T cell receptor beta chains follows, all from one sample in a study of shared clonotypes between healthy human individuals. Sequencing used immunoSEQ multiplex PCR; TCRdb keeps in-frame clones, though not all of them. The repertoire holds millions of clones, with 85% to 95% as singletons. The sequenced sample consisted of naive CD4+ T cells sorted from blood. Source of these receptors: a man aged 18-30 years in good health. Each CDR3 is given with its conserved first and last residue. D genes are given only for firm matches. Some rows have no size entry. The others give once, few or many, or a class for an expanded clone.

>NA|TRBV6-5|TRBJ1-2|16|NA
TGTGCCAGCAGTTACTCGACGAGGACAGCTGACTATGGCTACACCTTC
CASSYSTRTADYGYTF
>NA|TRBV10-3|TRBJ2-2|12|NA
TGTGCCATCAGTGAGGTCACCGGGGAGCTGTTTTTT
CAISEVTGELFF
>NA|TRBV28|TRBJ2-7|13|NA
TGTGCCAGCAGCCCCGAAGAGACCTACGAGCAGTACTTC
CASSPEETYEQYF
>NA|TRBV18|TRBJ2-3|14|NA
TGTGCCAGCTCAATTACGCGGAGCACAGATACGCAGTATTTT
CASSITRSTDTQYF
>once|TRBV30|TRBJ1-2|13|TRBD1
TGTGCCTGGAGTGTACGGACAGGACTTGGCTACACCTTC
CAWSVRTGLGYTF
>NA|TRBV5-1|TRBJ1-1|15|NA
TGCGCCAGCAGCGTGGGACACAAGACGAACACTGAAGCTTTCTTT
CASSVGHKTNTEAFF
>NA|TRBV29-1|TRBJ2-5|13|TRBD2
TGCAGCGGTCAAGCGGGGTTTCGGGAGACCCAGTACTTC
CSGQAGFRETQYF
>NA|TRBV9|TRBJ1-2|13|TRBD1
TGTGCCAGCACCCCATCAGGACAGGGCGGGTACACCTTC
CASTPSGQGGYTF
>NA|TRBV19|TRBJ1-1|14|TRBD1
TGTGCCAGTAGTAAGGGGACAGGGAACACTGAAGCTTTCTTT
CASSKGTGNTEAFF
>NA|TRBV6-1|TRBJ1-4|13|NA
TGTGCCAGCAGTGAACTTCATTCTGAAAAACTGTTTTTT
CASSELHSEKLFF